A selection of T cell receptor beta chains follows, all from one sample in a study of regulatory T cells in long-lasting Graves disease. TCRdb called the multiplex PCR reads again in MiXCR, with one record for every CDR3 protein. Of 370,000 or so distinct CDR3 sequences in the sample, about 16% were seen once. The data were also submitted as part of a second study, on T cells in Graves' hyperthyroidism and ophthalmopathy.

Specimen: peripheral blood mononuclear cells (PBMCs), collected at new diagnosis, from a patient treated with antithyroid drugs. The origin of the receptors is a woman aged 18-29 years with Graves disease. Each CDR3 is given with its conserved first and last residue.

cdr3_aa v_call cdr3_length
CASSQVNSYNSPLHF TRBV3-1 15
CASSLLGTPGTIHEQFF TRBV2 17
CAWSVKDNQPQHF TRBV30 13
CASRRLTTSTKKGQMNTEAFF TRBV6-1 21
CASSLKTTEETQYF TRBV11-2 14
CAGSPLSDSSYGYTF TRBV18 15
CAWNQDRIIQPLHF TRBV30 14
CSASQGAVGANVLTF TRBV20-1 15
CASSEQGKQSNQPQHF TRBV7-8 16
CSAVFGAKETQYF TRBV20-1 13
CASSSGQGLGTGELFF TRBV19 16
CASSLEGTSGGLDTQYF TRBV5-1 17